Listed here are 22 T cell receptor beta chains from one sample, sequenced in a study of blood T cell repertoires in COVID-19. The data were produced by immunoSEQ multiplex PCR, yet TCRdb's version contains in-frame clones alone and is incomplete. The repertoire holds about 81,000 clones, with 82% as singletons. Material: peripheral blood. All receptors come from a human donor in a cohort sampled during active COVID-19.

A note on this clone: An end of the junction differs from the germline gene, which may be a read error. Other DNA sequences from this sample encode an identical CDR3 as well. The chain joins TRBV27 to TRBJ2-7, with TRBD1 as a possible D gene (5 bases). This CDR3 comprises 13 residues. From germline, CDR1 is MNHEY and CDR2 SMNVEV (reference sequence). The DNA of the CDR3 is TGTGCCAGCAGTGCCATAGACAGCTACGAGCAGTACTTT. Translating gives CASSAIDSYEQYF.

The chain carries TRBV3-1 (or the pseudogene TRBV3-2) and TRBJ1-4; 11 nucleotides agree with TRBD1. V gave up 1 base and J gave up 2 bases; unmatched junction bases: 3. The CDR3 has 17 residues. Germline CDR1 reads LGHDT; CDR2 reads YNNKEL (reference sequence). The CDR3 here is CASSQGTGGGTNEKLFF. In nucleotides, the CDR3 is TGTGCCAGCAGCCAAGGGACAGGGGGCGGTACTAATGAAAAACTGTTTTTT.

This clone was recorded at least ten times. The gene calls are TRBV13 and TRBJ2-6; a possible D gene is TRBD1 (6 bases). CDR1 PRHDT and CDR2 FYEKMQ come from the germline V gene (reference sequence). Trimming removed 4 bases from V and 4 bases from J, with 17 bases in between. The CDR3 runs to 17 residues. DNA for the CDR3: TGTGCCAGCAGCTCAATCTCTTGGGGGCTAGGGGCCAACGTCCTGACTTTC. Its translation is CASSSISWGLGANVLTF.

The chain is built from TRBV19 and TRBJ1-1, with D unresolved. The CDR3 totals 13 residues. With 3 bases removed from V and 3 bases from J, the gap between germline ends came to 8 bases. Germline assignment: CDR1 LNHDA and CDR2 SQIVND (reference sequence). CDR3 residues: CASSMRSYTEAFF. CDR3 nucleotides: TGTGCCAGTAGTATGCGCTCGTACACTGAAGCTTTCTTT.

This rearrangement joins TRBV6-5 to TRBJ1-2; D is unclear. The V gene lost 6 bases and the J gene lost 1 base, with 9 bases spanning the gap. The CDR3 length is 13 residues. Looked up from germline, CDR1 is MNHEY and CDR2 is SVGAGI. Here the CDR3 reads CASRPTVNYGYTF. Here the CDR3 DNA reads TGTGCCAGCAGGCCAACAGTTAACTATGGCTACACCTTC.

This clone was detected only once. The chain joins TRBV7-2 to TRBJ2-7; 12 bases match TRBD1. V shed 5 bases and J 4 bases; nucleotides not matched to a gene: 12. Looked up from germline, CDR1 is SGHTA and CDR2 is FQGNSA. This CDR3 has 17 amino acids. In DNA form, the CDR3 reads TGTGCCAGCAGCCCACCCCCGCCGGGACAGGGGGCTTACGAGCAGTACTTC. Its translation is CASSPPPPGQGAYEQYF. Full variable domain (outside the CDR3, taken from reference TRBV7-2 and TRBJ2-7): GAGVSQSPSNKVTEKGKDVELRCDPISGHTALYWYRQSLGQGLEFLIYFQGNSAPDKSGLPSDRFSAERTGGSVSTLTIQRTQQEDSAVYLCASSPPPPGQGAYEQYFGPGTRLTVT.

The chain employs TRBV4-1 and TRBJ1-6; a weak D match, TRBD1 (5 bases). The V and J ends lost 2 bases and 14 bases respectively, with 13 bases between them. The CDR3 spans 13 residues. Germline V gene lookup returns CDR1 MGHRA and CDR2 YSYEKL. CDR3 region: CASSQREQETLHF. The CDR3 region has the DNA TGCGCCAGCAGCCAACGCGAACAGGAAACCCTCCACTTT.

The J gene is TRBJ2-7, the V gene TRBV7-2, with D maybe TRBD2 (6 bases). V lost 2 bases and J 6 bases, leaving 17 bases between the germline ends. The CDR3 has 15 amino acids. Looked up from germline, CDR1 is SGHTA and CDR2 is FQGNSA. The CDR3 region is CASSLRWGGQLEQYF. The CDR3 DNA is TGTGCCAGCAGCTTAAGGTGGGGAGGCCAACTCGAGCAGTACTTC.

The chain is built from TRBV19 and TRBJ1-1; a possible D gene is TRBD1 (6 bases). This CDR3 comprises 15 residues. The V and J ends lost 6 bases and 4 bases respectively, with 18 bases between them. Germline loops: CDR1 LNHDA, CDR2 SQIVND (reference sequence). The CDR3 DNA reads as TGTGCCAGTAGGTTTCAGGGGAGGGTAAGCACTGAAGCTTTCTTT. This gives the protein CASRFQGRVSTEAFF.

The chain uses TRBV5-1 and TRBJ1-3; weak D call: TRBD1 (6 bases). Germline loops: CDR1 SGHRS, CDR2 YFSETQ. The CDR3 is made up of 17 amino acids. V was trimmed by 0 bases and J by 2 bases, leaving 15 bases between them. CDR3 protein: CASSLDGQGSTGNTIYF. The CDR3 nucleotides are TGCGCCAGCAGCTTGGATGGGCAGGGGAGTACTGGAAACACCATATATTTT.

The rearrangement links TRBV5-4 to TRBJ1-3; unclear D gene. CDR3 size: 13 residues. Germline V CDR1 and CDR2: SGHNT, YYREEE (reference sequence). V was clipped by 0 bases and J by 3 bases, with 4 bases between them. The CDR3 sequence is CASSLGVGNTIYF. The CDR3, as DNA: TGTGCCAGCAGCTTGGGCGTTGGAAACACCATATATTTT.

V is TRBV28 and J is TRBJ2-7; a weak D match, TRBD1 (5 bases). The CDR3 is 14 residues long. Trimming shortened V by 1 base and J by 7 bases, and 14 bases separated the two germline ends. Germline CDR1 reads MDHEN; CDR2 reads SYDVKM. CDR3 sequence: CASSLSDKRGEQYF. The CDR3 coding sequence is TGTGCCAGCAGTTTATCCGATAAAAGGGGAGAGCAGTACTTC.

This clone was found a few times. This rearrangement joins TRBV29-1 to TRBJ1-1; 9 bases align to TRBD1. CDR1 and CDR2 from the germline V gene are SQVTM and ANQGSEA. With V trimmed by 0 bases and J by 5 bases, 4 bases remained unmatched. The CDR3 runs 14 residues. The CDR3 sequence is CSVEENRGQTEAFF. In DNA form, the CDR3 reads TGCAGCGTTGAAGAGAACAGGGGGCAGACTGAAGCTTTCTTT.

CDR3 residues: CASRNGTGDRDTQYF. The DNA for the CDR3 is TGTGCCAGCAGAAATGGGACAGGGGATCGTGATACGCAGTATTTT. The V call is TRBV2, the J call TRBJ2-3; TRBD1 matches at 10 bases. CDR3 size: 15 residues. CDR1 and CDR2 from the germline V gene are SNHLY and FYNNEI. V lost 6 bases to trimming and J lost 6 bases; unmatched junction nucleotides: 9.

The V call is TRBV6-5, the J call TRBJ2-1; 9 bases fit TRBD2. The CDR3 has 15 residues. Per germline, CDR1 MNHEY and CDR2 SVGAGI. J was trimmed by 7 bases and V by 4 bases; bases with no gene match: 8. Here the CDR3 reads CASSFWRGGLNEQFF. CDR3 coding DNA: TGTGCCAGCAGTTTCTGGCGGGGGGGCCTAAATGAGCAGTTCTTC.

This clone has a single count. V gene TRBV29-1 combines with J gene TRBJ1-4, with 7 bases aligning to TRBD1. CDR3 length equals 12 residues. The V gene end was trimmed by 5 bases and the J gene end by 8 bases; junction bases not matched to a gene: 5. In germline, CDR1 is SQVTM, CDR2 ANQGSEA. The CDR3 DNA sequence: TGCAGCGTTAAACAGGGGAGGGAAAAACTGTTTTTT. Its protein product is CSVKQGREKLFF.

The gene calls are TRBV20-1 and TRBJ2-5, with 8 bases lining up with TRBD2. Germline V gene sequence: CDR1 DFQATT, CDR2 SNEGSKA (reference sequence). Losses at the gene ends were 6 bases for V and 2 bases for J; bases not matched to a gene: 5. The CDR3 covers 13 residues. The CDR3 nucleotides read TGCAGTGCAAGTAGCGGGGTACAAGAGACCCAGTACTTC. Its protein is CSASSGVQETQYF.

Remarks on this clone: This CDR3 is also generated by other DNA sequences in the sample. The chain employs TRBV6-2 or TRBV6-3 and TRBJ2-1; no firm D call. Per the germline V gene, CDR1 is MNHEY and CDR2 is SVGEGT. V lost 2 bases to trimming and J lost 8 bases, with 7 bases between them. The CDR3 sequence is 12 residues long. CDR3 residues: CASSYREYEQFF. For the CDR3, the DNA is TGTGCCAGCAGTTACCGAGAGTATGAGCAGTTCTTC.

The chain carries TRBV5-6 and TRBJ1-1; 8 bases map to TRBD1. Trimming took 5 bases from V and 3 from J; bases not matched to a gene: 15. The germline V gene has CDR1 SGHDT and CDR2 YYEEEE. The CDR3 consists of 17 residues. CDR3 sequence: CASRARDRRFLDTEAFF. The CDR3 DNA is TGTGCCAGCAGAGCCCGGGACAGGCGGTTCTTGGACACTGAAGCTTTCTTT.

The V call is TRBV5-1, the J call TRBJ2-7, with 7 positions matching TRBD1. J lost 4 bases, V lost 2 bases, and 6 bases had no gene match. CDR1 and CDR2 from the germline V gene are SGHRS and YFSETQ. This CDR3 has 14 amino acids. The CDR3 sequence is CASSLGQAAYEQYF. CDR3 DNA: TGCGCCAGCAGCTTAGGACAGGCCGCATACGAGCAGTACTTC.

This clone occurred a few times. The chain uses TRBV12-5 and TRBJ1-2; D might be TRBD1 (5 bases). The germline gives CDR1 LGHNT, CDR2 FRNRAP. The germline V and J ends were trimmed by 6 bases and 2 bases, with 10 bases remaining between them. This CDR3 spans 13 amino acids. The CDR3 bases are TGTGCTAGTGGACTTGGGGCGAACTATGGCTACACCTTC. Its protein product is CASGLGANYGYTF.

V is TRBV6-5 and J is TRBJ1-1; no reliable D call. Trimming stripped 6 bases from V and 3 bases from J, with 8 bases between. The germline gives CDR1 MNHEY, CDR2 SVGAGI. The CDR3 has 12 residues. As DNA, the CDR3 is TGTGCCAGCAGAGAGGGATACACTGAAGCTTTCTTT. Translating gives CASREGYTEAFF.